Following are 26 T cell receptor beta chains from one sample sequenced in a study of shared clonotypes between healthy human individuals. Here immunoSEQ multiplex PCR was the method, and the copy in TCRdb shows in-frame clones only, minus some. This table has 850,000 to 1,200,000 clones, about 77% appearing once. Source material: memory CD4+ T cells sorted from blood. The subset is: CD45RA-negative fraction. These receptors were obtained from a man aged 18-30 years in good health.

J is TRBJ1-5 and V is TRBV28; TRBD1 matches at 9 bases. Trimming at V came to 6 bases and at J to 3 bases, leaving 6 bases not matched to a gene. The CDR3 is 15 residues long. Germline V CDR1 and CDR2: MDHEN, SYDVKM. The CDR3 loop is CASRDRDRANQPQHF. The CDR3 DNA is TGTGCCAGCAGAGACCGGGACAGGGCCAATCAGCCCCAGCATTTT.

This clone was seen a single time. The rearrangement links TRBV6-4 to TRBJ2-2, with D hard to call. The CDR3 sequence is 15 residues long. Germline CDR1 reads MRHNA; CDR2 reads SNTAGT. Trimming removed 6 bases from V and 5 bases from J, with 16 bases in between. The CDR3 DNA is TGTGCCAGCAGACCACTCTCTGGTGGGACCGGGGAGCTGTTTTTT. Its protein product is CASRPLSGGTGELFF.

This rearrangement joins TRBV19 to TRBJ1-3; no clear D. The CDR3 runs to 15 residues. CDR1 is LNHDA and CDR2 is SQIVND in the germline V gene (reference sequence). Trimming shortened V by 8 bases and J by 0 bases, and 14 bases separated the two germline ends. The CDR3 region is CASVRRSSSGNTIYF. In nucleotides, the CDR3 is TGTGCCAGTGTAAGACGGTCCAGCTCTGGAAACACCATATATTTT.

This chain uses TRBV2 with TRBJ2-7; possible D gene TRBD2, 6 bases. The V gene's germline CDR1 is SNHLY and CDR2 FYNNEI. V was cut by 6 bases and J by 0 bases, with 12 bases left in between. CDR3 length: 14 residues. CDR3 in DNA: TGTGCCAGCAGAGTCAGCGGGTCCTCCTACGAGCAGTACTTC. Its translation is CASRVSGSSYEQYF.

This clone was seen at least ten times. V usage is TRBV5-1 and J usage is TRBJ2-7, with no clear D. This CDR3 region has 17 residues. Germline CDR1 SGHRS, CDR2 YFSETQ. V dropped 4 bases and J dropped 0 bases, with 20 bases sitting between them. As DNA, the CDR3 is TGCGCCAGCAGCCCCAGATCCTATATACTGAACTCCTACGAGCAGTACTTC. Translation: CASSPRSYILNSYEQYF.

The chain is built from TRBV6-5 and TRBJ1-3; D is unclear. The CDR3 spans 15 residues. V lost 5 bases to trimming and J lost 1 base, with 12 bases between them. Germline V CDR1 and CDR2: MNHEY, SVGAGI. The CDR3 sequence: CASSRNLRSGNTIYF. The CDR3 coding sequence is TGTGCCAGCAGTCGAAATCTTAGATCTGGAAACACCATATATTTT.

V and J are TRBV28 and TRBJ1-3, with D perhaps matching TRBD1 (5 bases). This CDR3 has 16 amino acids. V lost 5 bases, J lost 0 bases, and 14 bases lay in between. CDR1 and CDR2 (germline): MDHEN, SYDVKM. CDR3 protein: CASSARVSPSGNTIYF. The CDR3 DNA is TGTGCCAGCAGTGCCAGGGTGAGTCCCTCTGGAAACACCATATATTTT.

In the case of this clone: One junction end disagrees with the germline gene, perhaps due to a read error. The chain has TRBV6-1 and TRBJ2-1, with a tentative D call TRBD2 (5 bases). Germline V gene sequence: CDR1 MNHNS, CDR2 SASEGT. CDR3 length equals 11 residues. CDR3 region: CAGSGYNEQFF. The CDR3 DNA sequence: TGTGCCGGCAGCGGTTACAATGAGCAGTTCTTC.

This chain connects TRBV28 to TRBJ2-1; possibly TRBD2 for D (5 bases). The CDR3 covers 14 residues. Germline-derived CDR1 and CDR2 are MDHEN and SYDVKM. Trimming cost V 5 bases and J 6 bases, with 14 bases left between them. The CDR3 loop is CASSRGGLVNEQFF. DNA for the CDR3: TGTGCCAGCAGTCGGGGTGGACTGGTCAATGAGCAGTTCTTC.

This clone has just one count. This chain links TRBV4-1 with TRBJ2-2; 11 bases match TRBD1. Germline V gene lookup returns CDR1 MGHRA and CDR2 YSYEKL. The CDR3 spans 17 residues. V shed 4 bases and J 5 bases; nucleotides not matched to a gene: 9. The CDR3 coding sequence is TGCGCCAGCAGCCGCGGACAGGGGGCGGGGGATACCGGGGAGCTGTTTTTT. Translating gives CASSRGQGAGDTGELFF.

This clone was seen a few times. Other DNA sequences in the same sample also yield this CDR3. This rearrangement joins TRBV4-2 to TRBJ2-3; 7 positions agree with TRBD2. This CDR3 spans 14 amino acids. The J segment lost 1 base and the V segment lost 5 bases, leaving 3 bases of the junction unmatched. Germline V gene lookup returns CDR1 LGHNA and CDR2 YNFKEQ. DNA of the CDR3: TGTGCCAGCAGCGACCGGGGGGGCACAGATACGCAGTATTTT. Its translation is CASSDRGGTDTQYF.

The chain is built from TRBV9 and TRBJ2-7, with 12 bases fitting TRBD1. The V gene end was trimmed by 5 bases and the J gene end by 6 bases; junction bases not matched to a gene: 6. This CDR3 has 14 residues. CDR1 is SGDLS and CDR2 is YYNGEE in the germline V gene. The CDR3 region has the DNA TGTGCCAGCAGTCCCCGGGACAGGGGGCGCGAGCAGTACTTC. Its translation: CASSPRDRGREQYF.

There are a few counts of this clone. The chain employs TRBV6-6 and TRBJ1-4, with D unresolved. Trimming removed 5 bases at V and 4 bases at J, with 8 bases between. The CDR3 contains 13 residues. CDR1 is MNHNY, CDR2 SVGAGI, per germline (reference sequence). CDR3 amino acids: CASSTAGNEKLFF. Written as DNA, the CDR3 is TGTGCCAGCAGTACAGCCGGTAATGAAAAACTGTTTTTT.

The CDR3 reads CASSLSRTGIQETQYF. CDR3 nucleotide sequence: TGTGCCAGCAGCTTATCCCGGACAGGGATCCAAGAGACCCAGTACTTC. V and J are TRBV11-2 and TRBJ2-5; 8 bases are a match to TRBD1. Germline CDR1 is SGHAT and CDR2 is FQNNGV. The length of the CDR3 is 16 residues. J lost 1 base, V lost 2 bases, and 6 bases had no gene match.

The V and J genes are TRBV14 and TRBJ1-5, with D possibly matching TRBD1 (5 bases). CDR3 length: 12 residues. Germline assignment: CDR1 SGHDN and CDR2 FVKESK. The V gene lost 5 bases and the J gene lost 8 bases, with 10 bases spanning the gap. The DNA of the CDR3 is TGTGCCAGCAGCGTAGGGGCTGAGCCCCAGCATTTT. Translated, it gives CASSVGAEPQHF.

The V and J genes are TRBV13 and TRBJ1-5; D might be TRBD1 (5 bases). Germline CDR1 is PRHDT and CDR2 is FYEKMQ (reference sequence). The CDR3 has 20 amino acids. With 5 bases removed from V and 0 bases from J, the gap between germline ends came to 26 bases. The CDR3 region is CASSIRRLGGPGFSNQPQHF. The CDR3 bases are TGTGCCAGCAGCATTAGACGGTTGGGCGGTCCAGGGTTTAGCAATCAGCCCCAGCATTTT.

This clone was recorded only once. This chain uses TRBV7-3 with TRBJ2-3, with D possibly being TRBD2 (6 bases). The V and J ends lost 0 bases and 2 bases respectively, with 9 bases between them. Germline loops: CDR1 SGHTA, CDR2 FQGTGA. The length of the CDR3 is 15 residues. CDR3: CASSLTAGLTDTQYF. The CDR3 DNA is TGTGCCAGCAGCTTAACCGCGGGGCTCACAGATACGCAGTATTTT.

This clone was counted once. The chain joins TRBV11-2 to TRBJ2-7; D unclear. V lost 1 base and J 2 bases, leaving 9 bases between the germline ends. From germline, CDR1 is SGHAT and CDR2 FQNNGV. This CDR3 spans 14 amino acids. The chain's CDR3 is CASSLASDAYEQYF. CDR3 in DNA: TGTGCCAGCAGCTTAGCGTCGGACGCCTACGAGCAGTACTTC.

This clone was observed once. CDR3 nucleotide sequence: TGTGCCAGCAGCCACCGACAGGGGGCGAACACTGAAGCTTTCTTT. Its translation is CASSHRQGANTEAFF. This sequence joins TRBV6-6 and TRBJ1-1; 10 nucleotides align to TRBD1. The CDR3 contains 15 residues. Germline loops: CDR1 MNHNY, CDR2 SVGAGI (reference sequence). V dropped 6 bases and J dropped 1; count of bases not matched to a gene: 5.

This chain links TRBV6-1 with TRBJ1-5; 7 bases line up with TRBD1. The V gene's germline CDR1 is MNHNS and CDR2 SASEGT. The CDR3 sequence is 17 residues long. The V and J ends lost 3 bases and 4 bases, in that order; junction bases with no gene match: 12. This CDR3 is CASSDKGQRAGNQPQHF. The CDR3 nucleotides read TGTGCCAGCAGTGATAAGGGACAGAGGGCGGGTAATCAGCCCCAGCATTTT.

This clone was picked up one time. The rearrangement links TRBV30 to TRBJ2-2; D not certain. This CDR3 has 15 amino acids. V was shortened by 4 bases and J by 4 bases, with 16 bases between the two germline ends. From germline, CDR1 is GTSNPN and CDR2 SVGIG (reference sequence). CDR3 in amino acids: CAWKQTFISTGELFF. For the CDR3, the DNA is TGTGCCTGGAAACAGACCTTTATCTCCACCGGGGAGCTGTTTTTT.

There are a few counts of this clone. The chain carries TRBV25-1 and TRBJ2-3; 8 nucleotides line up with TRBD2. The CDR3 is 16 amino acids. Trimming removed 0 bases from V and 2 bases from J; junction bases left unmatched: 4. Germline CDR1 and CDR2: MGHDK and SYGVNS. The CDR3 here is CASSEYRGGNTDTQYF. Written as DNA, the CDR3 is TGTGCCAGCAGTGAATACCGGGGGGGGAACACAGATACGCAGTATTTT.

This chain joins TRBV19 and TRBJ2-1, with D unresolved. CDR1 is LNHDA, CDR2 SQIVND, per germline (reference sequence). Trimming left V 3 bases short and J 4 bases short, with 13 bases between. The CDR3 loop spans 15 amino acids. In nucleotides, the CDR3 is TGTGCCAGTAGTATGTCCCTCAAACCATACAATGAGCAGTTCTTC. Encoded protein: CASSMSLKPYNEQFF.

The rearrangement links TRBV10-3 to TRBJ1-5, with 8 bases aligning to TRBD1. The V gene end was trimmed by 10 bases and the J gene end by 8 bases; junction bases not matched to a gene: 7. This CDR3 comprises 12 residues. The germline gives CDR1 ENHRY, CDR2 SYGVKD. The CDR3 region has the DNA TGTGCCACCGGGACAGGCCAGGAGCCCCAGCATTTT. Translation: CATGTGQEPQHF.

CDR3 DNA: TGTGCCAGCAGCTTAGCCGGGCCGAGCACTGAAGCTTTCTTT. As protein: CASSLAGPSTEAFF. The rearrangement joins TRBV11-2 to TRBJ1-1; no clear D. V shed 1 base and J shed 4 bases, with 10 bases lying between them. This CDR3 is built from 14 residues. Germline V gene sequence: CDR1 SGHAT, CDR2 FQNNGV.

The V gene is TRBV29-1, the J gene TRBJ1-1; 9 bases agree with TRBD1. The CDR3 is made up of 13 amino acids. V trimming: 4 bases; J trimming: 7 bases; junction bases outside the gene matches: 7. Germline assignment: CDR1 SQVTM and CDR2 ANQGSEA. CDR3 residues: CSVGTGGRNEAFF. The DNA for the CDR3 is TGCAGCGTTGGAACAGGGGGCCGCAATGAAGCTTTCTTT.